The rows below give T cell receptor beta chains drawn from one sample of a study of blood T cells in healthy people across ages. TCRdb ran MiXCR on the 5' RACE reads and lists one entry per CDR3 protein. The table shows about 1.8 million distinct CDR3 sequences, with about 50% occurring only once. Sequencing was performed on blood. The receptor set was obtained from a woman between 40 and 55 years old in good health. CDR3s include the opening cysteine and the closing phenylalanine or tryptophan. Each record gives: clone size, CDR3 length, J gene, D gene, V gene, CDR3 protein, CDR3 DNA. The D gene is left open where the match is weak. Size is stated for part of the rows, as once, few or many counts, or as a class when the clone is expanded.

size: few
length: 15
J: TRBJ2-5
D: NA
V: TRBV24-1
CDR3: CATSDPGQLQETQYF
DNA: TGTGCCACCAGTGACCCCGGACAGCTACAAGAGACCCAGTACTTC

size: NA
length: 17
J: TRBJ2-1
D: TRBD1
V: TRBV7-3
CDR3: CASSKRGGTGGLNEQFF
DNA: TGTGCCAGCAGCAAAAGAGGTGGAACAGGGGGTTTGAATGAGCAGTTCTTC

size: few
length: 15
J: TRBJ1-4
D: NA
V: TRBV7-2
CDR3: CASSFTGSLVEKLFF
DNA: TGTGCCAGCAGCTTTACAGGGTCTCTCGTGGAAAAACTGTTTTTT

size: many
length: 15
J: TRBJ1-6
D: NA
V: TRBV25-1
CDR3: CASSESMTYNSPLHF
DNA: TGTGCCAGCAGTGAATCGATGACCTATAATTCACCCCTCCACTTT

size: NA
length: 13
J: TRBJ1-2
D: NA
V: TRBV14
CDR3: CASSAQTRYGYTF
DNA: TGTGCCAGCAGCGCCCAAACGCGTTATGGCTACACCTTC

size: NA
length: 13
J: TRBJ2-2
D: NA
V: TRBV20-1
CDR3: CSARGVPHGELFF
DNA: TGCAGTGCTAGAGGCGTTCCACACGGGGAGCTGTTTTTT

size: NA
length: 15
J: TRBJ2-3
D: NA
V: TRBV11-3
CDR3: CASSLESDSTDTQYF
DNA: TGTGCCAGCAGCTTAGAAAGTGACAGCACAGATACGCAGTATTTT

size: NA
length: 17
J: TRBJ2-4
D: NA
V: TRBV6-5
CDR3: CASSYSAEFLGKNIQYF
DNA: TGTGCCAGCAGTTACTCTGCAGAGTTTCTAGGCAAAAACATTCAGTACTTC

size: few
length: 16
J: TRBJ2-5
D: NA
V: TRBV10-3
CDR3: CAISESGGAPRETQYF
DNA: TGTGCCATCAGTGAGTCTGGCGGGGCTCCCCGAGAGACCCAGTACTTC

size: NA
length: 13
J: TRBJ1-5
D: NA
V: TRBV10-3
CDR3: CAIRGGGNQPQHF
DNA: TGTGCCATCAGGGGAGGTGGCAATCAGCCCCAGCATTTT

size: NA
length: 17
J: TRBJ1-3
D: NA
V: TRBV7-6
CDR3: CASSLARRQSSGNTIYF
DNA: TGTGCCAGCAGCTTAGCGCGGCGGCAGAGCTCTGGAAACACCATATATTTT

size: NA
length: 16
J: TRBJ1-5
D: NA
V: TRBV25-1
CDR3: CASSDHTGIGNQPQHF
DNA: TGTGCCAGCAGTGACCACACAGGGATTGGCAATCAGCCCCAGCATTTT

size: NA
length: 17
J: TRBJ2-1
D: NA
V: TRBV6-5
CDR3: CASSYSRPALSYNEQFF
DNA: TGTGCCAGCAGTTACTCAAGGCCGGCCTTATCCTACAATGAGCAGTTCTTC

size: NA
length: 14
J: TRBJ1-2
D: TRBD1
V: TRBV6-5
CDR3: CASSQQGLSGGYTF
DNA: TGTGCCAGCAGTCAACAGGGGCTTTCGGGCGGCTACACCTTC

size: once
length: 13
J: TRBJ1-4
D: NA
V: TRBV7-2
CDR3: CASTLRAGEKLFF
DNA: TGTGCCAGCACCCTGCGAGCAGGGGAAAAACTGTTTTTT

size: NA
length: 14
J: TRBJ2-5
D: TRBD1
V: TRBV6-5
CDR3: CASSLLDRGGEQYF
DNA: TGTGCCAGCAGTCTCCTGGACAGGGGCGGAGAGCAGTACTTC

size: NA
length: 19
J: TRBJ2-6
D: TRBD1
V: TRBV4-3
CDR3: CASSPRTGASLSGANVLTF
DNA: TGCGCCAGCAGCCCCCGGACAGGAGCCTCCCTCTCTGGGGCCAACGTCCTGACTTTC

size: NA
length: 13
J: TRBJ2-5
D: NA
V: TRBV7-2
CDR3: CASSLRTPDSQYF
DNA: TGTGCCAGCAGCTTACGGACACCGGATTCCCAGTACTTC

size: NA
length: 17
J: TRBJ2-1
D: TRBD1
V: TRBV6-1
CDR3: CASSEWGRGGSYNEQFF
DNA: TGTGCCAGCAGCGAATGGGGGAGAGGGGGCTCCTACAACGAGCAGTTCTTC

size: few
length: 12
J: TRBJ2-3
D: NA
V: TRBV3-1
CDR3: CASSQPPDPQYF
DNA: TGTGCCAGCAGCCAACCCCCGGATCCGCAGTATTTT